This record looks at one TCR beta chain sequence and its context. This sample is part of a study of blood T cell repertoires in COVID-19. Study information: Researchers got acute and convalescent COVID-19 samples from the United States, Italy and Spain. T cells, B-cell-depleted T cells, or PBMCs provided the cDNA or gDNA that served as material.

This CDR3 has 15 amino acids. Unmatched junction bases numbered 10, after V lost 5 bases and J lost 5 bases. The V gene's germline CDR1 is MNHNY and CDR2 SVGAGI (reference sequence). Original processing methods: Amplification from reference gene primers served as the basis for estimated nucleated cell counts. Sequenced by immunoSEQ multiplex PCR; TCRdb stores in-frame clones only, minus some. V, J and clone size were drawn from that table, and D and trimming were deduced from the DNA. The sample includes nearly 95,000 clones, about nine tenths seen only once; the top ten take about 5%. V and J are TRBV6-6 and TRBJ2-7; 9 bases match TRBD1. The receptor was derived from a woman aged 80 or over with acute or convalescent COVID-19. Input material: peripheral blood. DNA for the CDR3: TGTGCCAGCAGTACCTACAGGGGGCTTATGGACGAGCAGTACTTC. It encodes CASSTYRGLMDEQYF.